This T cell receptor (beta chain) appears in the sequencing data of a study of cytomegalovirus exposure and HLA in healthy donors (TCRdb year 2017). Study-level background: In an earlier analysis of under 750 of the donors, 250 to 300 Gb of sequence data and approximately 100 million unique TCR beta sequences from roughly 180 million T cells were reported. To study patterns of TCR occurrence, a later analysis re-analyzed previously published TCR beta repertoires from under 750 donors and added high-resolution HLA genotyping. To predict cytomegalovirus infection status, the study combined high-throughput TCR immunosequencing, statistical association of individual TCRs with disease status, and machine learning. HLA typing covered class I and class II loci at four-digit resolution. Among the roughly 390 genotyped donors, approximately 77% belonged to the genetic ancestry cluster associated with self-reported Caucasian donors. Among around 400 genotyped donors of the cohort, an average of about 240,000 unique TCR beta nucleotide sequences were sequenced per donor, 15% to 20% of them non-productive. Roughly 5 DR-DQ haplotypes were handled as single units for association and clustering, since linkage in the cohort was strong. The number of typed donors differed by locus: roughly 620-640 for A, B, C, DRB1 and DQB1; 500 to 550 for DQA1; around 580 for DPA1; and around 470 for DPB1. Genome-wide SNP genotypes for about 65% of the 666 donors were used in a later genetic analysis, which treated that subset as a discovery cohort. A separate validation cohort of roughly 110 different subjects was used in addition to the roughly 700-subject first cohort. The study profiled the T cell repertoires of around 700 subjects by immunosequencing and related them to cytomegalovirus serostatus. The study was designed to test whether signatures of past pathogen exposure could be identified by cataloging public T cell receptors. An earlier analysis of 587 of the donors applied high-throughput TCR beta sequencing to assess whether each TCR beta V gene segment acted as functional or pseudogenic. Rather than drawing on any new phenotypic data, the later analysis identified candidate immune exposures from TCR beta sequences and the way those sequences occurred across donors. Every discovery cohort repertoire had been produced on one sequencing platform. Roughly 300 gigabases of sequencing data and tens of millions of unique TCR sequences made up an early release that covered about 640 HLA-typed donors. Donor age, sex, ethnicity and CMV serostatus were compiled together with the repertoire data. Study-wide findings and limitations: When HLA alleles, especially DR and DQ, strongly co-occurred, attributing TCR associations to individual alleles was difficult. In a later analysis, about 16,000 TCR beta sequences were associated with specific HLA alleles at a false discovery rate of 0.05. A later analysis reported that several top co-occurrence clusters appeared linked to parvovirus B19, influenza, CMV and Epstein-Barr virus. A few of the identified cytomegalovirus-associated TCR beta chains were confirmed in vitro to be specific for cytomegalovirus antigens. It was suggested by the authors that the approach could potentially be generalized to other disease states and immunological phenotypes. This cohort had only TCR beta chains sequenced, and the lack of alpha or paired-chain data limited which features could be detected. A further reported finding was that TCR beta sequences accurately predicted the HLA-A and HLA-B alleles for most subjects in the first cohort. Broadly in line with IMGT annotations, most TCR beta V segments showed up in productive rearrangements about 87% or about 30% of the time in an earlier analysis of several hundred of the donors. According to a later analysis, TCR association rates differed among HLA loci, with DRB1 alleles showing the most associated TCRs and HLA-C alleles showing the fewest. According to a later genetic analysis, donors in an Asian-associated ancestry cluster had fewer N-insertions in productive TCRs than the approximately 630-donor mean. In both the original and validation cohorts, the classifier was reported to diagnose cytomegalovirus status with high specificity and sensitivity. V-gene and J-gene trimming of TCR beta chains was associated with a missense DCLRE1C variant in a later genetic analysis, and the association was replicated in an independent cohort. For the cohort, immune exposure information was limited to CMV serostatus. According to a later analysis, most CMV-associated TCR beta chains appeared to be HLA-restricted, and the HLA associations seemed to be driven largely by CMV exposure. While some public TCRs were present in many individuals, most TCR sequences turned up only very rarely across donors. Because counts were too low, 15 to 20 rarely observed V segments, including chromosome 9 orphons, were excluded from the earlier analysis of around 640 of the donors. Linkage disequilibrium might explain the correlated functional status among segregating V segments, but an unknown experimental factor could not be excluded. The sequencing pipeline was judged likely to have produced a cluster of highly shared sequence variants as a technical artifact. Because HLA typing was unavailable for some donors at each locus, only the typed subset was used in association tests. The presence/absence analyses assumed that sequencing depth was roughly uniform across donors, and that assumption may not be true. The study gave a list of some 150 TCR beta chains associated with cytomegalovirus. In a later analysis, HLA-associated TCR beta chains were found to be more clonally expanded and to have lower generation probabilities than equally common non-associated chains. The 87-base-pair reads could not distinguish some IMGT-functional V segments, including TRBV6-2 and TRBV6-3, so those segments were excluded.

This clone was found a few times. Its antigen specificity is not known. The record has no base qualities; no much larger clone is one base away. The CDR3 holds 17 amino acids from the cysteine to the phenylalanine. CDR3 DNA only is kept here, 51 bases in frame from base 1. Trimming removed 0 bases from V and 0 bases from J, leaving 12 bases between the germline ends. Taken from the germline V gene, the CDR1 and CDR2 loops are MGHRA and YSYEKL. The cohort comprised 550 to 700 healthy bone marrow donors. Cohort members were all nominally healthy when sampled, although unrecorded immune exposures were likely present. The donor tested CMV seronegative and was one of the 352 seronegative cohort members. A peripheral blood sample was collected from each donor, and TCR beta sequencing was performed on peripheral blood mononuclear cells. The Qiagen DNeasy Blood Extraction Kit was used to extract genomic DNA from the blood cell samples.

Library generation was performed with the immunoSEQ multiplex PCR assay. For the multiplex PCR, a mixture combining 60 forward primers for TCR Vbeta segments and 13 reverse primers for TCR Jbeta segments was used. The CDR3 region of rearranged TCR beta genes was amplified from genomic DNA by a multiplex PCR assay. The amplified TCR beta libraries were sequenced on the Illumina HiSeq System as 87-base-pair reads. The published analysis was carried out like this. In a later analysis, roughly 80 million unique TCR beta chains were counted across the approximately 640 repertoires, and roughly 11 million of these chains were shared by at least two donors. Raw reads were error-corrected and collapsed into unique sequences by a nearest-neighbor algorithm in which closely related sequences were merged to remove PCR and sequencing errors. CDR3 sequences were aligned to IMGT reference sequences to assign V, D and J gene segments. For a sequence to be retained, at least a six-nucleotide match to both a V gene segment and a J gene segment was required. A rearrangement was called productive if the CDR3 had no stop codons and remained in frame with V and J, and every other rearrangement was called non-productive. Following IMGT convention, CDR3 was defined as the stretch from the second conserved V-encoded cysteine up to the conserved J-encoded phenylalanine. In an earlier analysis of around 600 of the donors, sequences lacking an unambiguous match to a single V gene segment were excluded. In an earlier analysis of 500 to 750 of the donors, V segments were called functional above 56.7% productive rearrangements and were called segregating when the between-donor standard deviation exceeded 5%. A statistical classification framework was built for diagnosing cytomegalovirus status from the catalog of TCR beta chain sequences. In a later analysis, V and J genes were assigned by comparing TCR nucleotide sequences against IMGT/GENE-DB human TR gene sequences. A later analysis assigned CDR3 sequences and most-parsimonious VDJ recombination scenarios with the TCRdist pipeline. In a later analysis, each TCR beta chain was defined by its CDR3 amino acid sequence together with its V-gene family, and reads without a unique V-gene family were excluded. In a later analysis, 450 to 600 highly shared, low-generation-probability nucleotide sequences were removed to address suspected cross-contamination and a sequencing artifact. For each public chain, a later analysis derived a clonal expansion index from normalized ranks of inferred template counts within each repertoire. In a later analysis, generation probabilities were computed using a VDJ recombination model fitted to out-of-frame rearrangements, and the results were checked against IGoR. Hypergeometric tests were used in a later analysis to score TCR-TCR, TCR-HLA and TCR-CMV co-occurrence, with a repertoire-size bias correction applied to the TCR pairs. In a later analysis, false discovery rates were estimated by permuting HLA or CMV assignments 20 times. In a later analysis, co-occurring TCRs were grouped with DBSCAN, and TCRdist sequence similarity was added when clustering was performed within HLA-allele-positive subsets. Repertoires with fewer than 30,000 or more than 120,000 public chains were left out of co-occurrence clustering, as were roughly five repertoires with anomalous nucleotide sharing. Imported from immuneACCESS, the table was reduced by TCRdb to in-frame sequences with V and J called. These copies leave out some clones; in studies compared against another copy, an unresolved V gene accounts for under half, and the cause of the remainder is not known. V, J and clone size are taken as reported in that table, and D and trimming were inferred from the DNA itself. The sample records some 140,000 clones, roughly 74% of which are singletons. The biggest ten clones account for approximately 2.6% of the sample.

The sequenced material came from PBMCs. Recombination linked TRBV4-1 to TRBJ1-3, with the D gene call left open. The sequence came from a man between 18 and 29 years old in good health and CMV-seronegative. The CDR3 sequence is CASSQDVTVISGNTIYF. Read as DNA, the sequence is TGCGCCAGCAGCCAAGATGTAACGGTGATCTCTGGAAACACCATATATTTT.